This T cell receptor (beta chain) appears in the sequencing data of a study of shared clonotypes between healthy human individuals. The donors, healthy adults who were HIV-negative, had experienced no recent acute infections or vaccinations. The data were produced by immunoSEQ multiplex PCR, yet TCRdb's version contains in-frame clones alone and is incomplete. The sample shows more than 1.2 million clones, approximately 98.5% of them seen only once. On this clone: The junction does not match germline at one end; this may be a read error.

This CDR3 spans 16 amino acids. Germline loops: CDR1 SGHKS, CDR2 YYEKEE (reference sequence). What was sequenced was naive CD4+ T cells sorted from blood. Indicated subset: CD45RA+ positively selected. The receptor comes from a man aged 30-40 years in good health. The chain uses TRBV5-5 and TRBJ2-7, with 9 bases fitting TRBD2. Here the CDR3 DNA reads TGTGCCAGCAGCTTTATTTCTAGCGGGATCTCCCACGAGCAGTACTTC. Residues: CASSFISSGISHEQYF.